Below are 32 T cell receptor beta chains sequenced from a single sample in a study of beta chain features in type 1 diabetes (dated by TCRdb to 2016 to 2019). Preparation of the library involved the immunoSEQ multiplex PCR assay. All of the isolated RNA was reverse transcribed with the High Capacity cDNA Reverse Transcription Kit, so expressed TCRB transcripts were sequenced. TCRdb limited this immuneACCESS table to in-frame rearrangements with V and J called. A share of clones is missing; checked studies link under half to unresolved V genes, and the rest is unexplained. The sample includes fewer than 550,000 clones, with approximately 10% observed a single time. The ten largest clones capture 0.04% to 0.05% of the sample. Input material: naive CD4+ T cells from blood. Per the publication, the cell subset or site label means: true naive CD4+ T cells. These receptors were obtained from a woman aged 18-35 years in good health.

The V gene is TRBV7-9, the J gene TRBJ2-2; TRBD2 might be the D (6 bases). Trimming shortened V by 4 bases and J by 9 bases, and 18 bases separated the two germline ends. CDR1 and CDR2 (germline): SEHNR, FQNEAQ (reference sequence). This CDR3 spans 15 amino acids. In nucleotides, the CDR3 is TGTGCCAGCAGCTCACACACAGGAGGGATCCGGGAGCTGTTTTTT. Translated, it gives CASSSHTGGIRELFF.

The rearrangement links TRBV6-7 to TRBJ1-2; no definite D call. TRBV6-7 is filed as an ORF, its function uncertain. Trimming took off 8 bases at V and 8 bases at J, with 12 bases between the two ends. This CDR3 contains 11 residues. This CDR3 reads CASLPGLGYTF. The CDR3 DNA reads TGTGCCAGCCTCCCTGGATTGGGCTACACCTTC.

The gene calls are TRBV18 and TRBJ2-4; 9 nucleotides line up with TRBD2. The CDR3 spans 19 residues. Germline-derived CDR1 and CDR2 are KGHSH and LQKENI. With V trimmed by 2 bases and J by 0 bases, 11 bases remained unmatched. This chain's CDR3 is CASSPISVAGVGAKNIQYF. The DNA for the CDR3 is TGTGCCAGCTCACCAATATCGGTAGCGGGAGTGGGAGCCAAAAACATTCAGTACTTC.

This clone was seen more than once but under ten times. The chain joins TRBV29-1 to TRBJ1-2, with D hard to call. Germline V lookup: CDR1 SQVTM, CDR2 ANQGSEA. Trimming left V 3 bases short and J 8 bases short, with 7 bases between. This CDR3 has 10 residues. The chain's CDR3 is CSVDWEGYTF. CDR3 nucleotide sequence: TGCAGCGTTGATTGGGAAGGCTACACCTTC.

The rearrangement links TRBV7-2 to TRBJ1-1, with D tentatively TRBD1 (5 bases). V lost 9 bases, J lost 1 base, and 15 bases lay in between. CDR3 length: 14 residues. Germline loops: CDR1 SGHTA, CDR2 FQGNSA. This chain's CDR3 is CASARRGKNTEAFF. CDR3 nucleotides: TGTGCCAGTGCTAGGAGGGGCAAGAACACTGAAGCTTTCTTT.

The rearrangement links TRBV4-3 to TRBJ2-3; 8 positions match TRBD2. Trimming took 1 base from V and 2 from J; bases not matched to a gene: 8. This CDR3 has 17 residues. Germline values: CDR1 LGHNA, CDR2 YSLEER. CDR3 region: CASSQVRGASSTDTQYF. In DNA form, the CDR3 reads TGCGCCAGCAGCCAAGTGCGGGGGGCCAGCTCCACAGATACGCAGTATTTT.

The chain links TRBV29-1 to TRBJ2-4, with D perhaps TRBD1 or TRBD2 (5 bases each). The V end lost 7 bases, the J end lost 6 bases, and 19 bases lay between the germline ends. The CDR3 covers 14 residues. Germline-derived CDR1 and CDR2 are SQVTM and ANQGSEA. The DNA for the CDR3 is TGCAGCGGGAAAACGTCGGGACGGGGAAACATTCAGTACTTC. Translation: CSGKTSGRGNIQYF.

In this sample, this clone turned up a few times. The chain links TRBV28 to TRBJ2-2; D gene ambiguous. The CDR3 spans 15 residues. Trimming stripped 4 bases from V and 2 bases from J, with 11 bases between. Germline V gene lookup returns CDR1 MDHEN and CDR2 SYDVKM. The chain's CDR3 is CASSSITPNTGELFF. The CDR3 region has the DNA TGTGCCAGCAGTTCGATTACTCCTAACACCGGGGAGCTGTTTTTT. The full variable domain, with the rest looked up from reference TRBV28 and TRBJ2-2, is DVKVTQSSRYLVKRTGEKVFLECVQDMDHENMFWYRQDPGLGLRLIYFSYDVKMKEKGDIPEGYSVSREKKERFSLILESASTNQTSMYLCASSSITPNTGELFFGEGSRLTVL.

The table lists this clone with a few counts. This chain connects TRBV9 to TRBJ2-2, with D unresolved. Germline V lookup: CDR1 SGDLS, CDR2 YYNGEE. The CDR3 spans 16 residues. The V and J ends lost 3 bases and 1 base respectively, with 13 bases between them. The CDR3 reads CASSASPLKNTGELFF. CDR3 nucleotides: TGTGCCAGCAGCGCGAGTCCTCTTAAGAACACCGGGGAGCTGTTTTTT.

This sequence joins TRBV7-2 and TRBJ2-5, with 10 bases that match TRBD2. Germline V gene data show CDR1 as SGHTA and CDR2 as FQGNSA. The junction had 9 bases not matched to a gene; V was cut back by 5 bases and J by 3 bases. CDR3 length: 16 residues. The CDR3 spells CASSPPLLAGEETQYF. The DNA of the CDR3 is TGTGCCAGCAGCCCGCCCCTGCTAGCGGGAGAAGAGACCCAGTACTTC.

The chain uses TRBV28 and TRBJ1-1, with unresolved D. The CDR3 has 12 residues. V shed 10 bases and J shed 2 bases, with 11 bases lying between them. In germline, CDR1 is MDHEN, CDR2 SYDVKM. The CDR3 loop reads CAIRMANTEAFF. The CDR3, as DNA: TGTGCCATCCGGATGGCCAACACTGAAGCTTTCTTT.

This clone was counted a few times. The chain recombines TRBV19 with TRBJ1-2, with TRBD1 matching 8 bases. Trimming removed 5 bases from V and 2 bases from J; junction bases left unmatched: 7. From germline, CDR1 is LNHDA and CDR2 SQIVND (reference sequence). This CDR3 has 15 amino acids. CDR3 loop: CASSPSRTGNYGYTF. The CDR3 DNA reads as TGTGCCAGTAGTCCGTCCCGGACAGGGAACTATGGCTACACCTTC.

V gene TRBV19 combines with J gene TRBJ2-5; a weak D match, TRBD2 (5 bases). V lost 1 base and J 5 bases, leaving 5 bases between the germline ends. The germline V gene encodes CDR1 LNHDA and CDR2 SQIVND (reference sequence). The CDR3 contains 12 residues. DNA for the CDR3: TGTGCCAGTAGTATAGGGAGGGAGACCCAGTACTTC. The encoded protein is CASSIGRETQYF.

The V gene is TRBV7-3, the J gene TRBJ1-1, with TRBD1 as a possible D gene (6 bases). Germline V gives CDR1 SGHTA, CDR2 FQGTGA. The CDR3 runs to 15 residues. Trimming shortened V by 3 bases and J by 2 bases, and 13 bases separated the two germline ends. The CDR3 spells CASSLTGGGNTEAFF. CDR3 DNA sequence: TGTGCCAGCAGCTTGACAGGCGGGGGAAACACTGAAGCTTTCTTT.

As for this clone: This sample also contains other DNA sequences that code for the same CDR3. The rearrangement uses TRBV9 and TRBJ2-2; maybe TRBD2 (5 bases). V was clipped by 0 bases and J by 5 bases, with 8 bases between them. The CDR3 length is 14 residues. Germline CDR1 reads SGDLS; CDR2 reads YYNGEE. The CDR3 protein is CASSVVSGTGELFF. CDR3 DNA: TGTGCCAGCAGCGTAGTTTCGGGGACCGGGGAGCTGTTTTTT.

In this sample, this clone turned up a few times. This rearrangement joins TRBV7-9 to TRBJ2-1, with D maybe TRBD1 (6 bases). This CDR3 is built from 13 residues. Germline assignment: CDR1 SEHNR and CDR2 FQNEAQ (reference sequence). V was clipped by 3 bases and J by 5 bases, with 8 bases between them. This CDR3 is CASSLGQNNEQFF. The CDR3 coding sequence is TGTGCCAGCAGCTTGGGACAAAACAATGAGCAGTTCTTC.

This chain uses TRBV2 with TRBJ1-5; weak D call: TRBD1 (5 bases). The V end was cut by 6 bases, the J end by 9 bases, with 9 bases between. The CDR3 is 11 residues long. Germline lookup yields CDR1 SNHLY and CDR2 FYNNEI. CDR3 DNA: TGTGCCAGCAGGGACGGGGGGCCCCAGCATTTT. Translating gives CASRDGGPQHF.

This clone was counted between two and nine times. The genes are TRBV6-6 and TRBJ2-2, with 9 bases lining up with TRBD1. The CDR3 consists of 15 residues. Germline assignment: CDR1 MNHNY and CDR2 SVGAGI (reference sequence). Trimming took 5 bases from V and 7 from J; bases not matched to a gene: 8. The CDR3, as DNA: TGTGCCAGCAGTGGGAGACAGGGGGTCATCGGGGAGCTGTTTTTT. It codes for CASSGRQGVIGELFF.

The table lists this clone with a few counts. This chain links TRBV18 with TRBJ2-5; 7 nucleotides match TRBD2. Germline V gene sequence: CDR1 KGHSH, CDR2 LQKENI. CDR3 length: 15 amino acids. Trimming removed 1 base from V and 1 base from J; junction bases left unmatched: 3. The CDR3 reads CASSPLPSGQETQYF. The CDR3 nucleotides are TGTGCCAGCTCACCACTCCCTAGCGGCCAAGAGACCCAGTACTTC.

About this clone: Additional DNA sequences in this sample encode the identical CDR3. This sequence joins TRBV29-1 and TRBJ1-2, with a possible D match to TRBD1 (6 bases). CDR3 size: 14 residues. V was cut by 6 bases and J by 2 bases, with 16 bases left in between. The germline V gene encodes CDR1 SQVTM and CDR2 ANQGSEA. CDR3 amino acids: CSVTGTSRNYGYTF. In nucleotides, the CDR3 is TGCAGCGTGACCGGGACATCCAGAAACTATGGCTACACCTTC. The full variable domain, in which reference TRBV29-1 and TRBJ1-2 provide the parts outside the CDR3, is SAVISQKPSRDICQRGTSLTIQCQVDSQVTMMFWYRQQPGQSLTLIATANQGSEATYESGFVIDKFPISRPNLTFSTLTVSNMSPEDSSIYLCSVTGTSRNYGYTFGSGTRLTVV.

CDR3 sequence (DNA): TGTGCCAGCAGCTTAGCGGGAGGGAGTGCCGAGCAGTACTTC. The encoded protein is CASSLAGGSAEQYF. This chain links TRBV11-2 with TRBJ2-7, with 8 bases matching TRBD2. The CDR3 has 14 amino acids. Germline CDR1 SGHAT, CDR2 FQNNGV. The V and J ends lost 1 base and 6 bases, in that order; junction bases with no gene match: 5.

The table lists this clone with a few counts. The V gene is TRBV7-2, the J gene TRBJ2-2; unclear D gene. There are 15 residues in the CDR3. Per germline, CDR1 SGHTA and CDR2 FQGNSA. The V gene lost 5 bases and the J gene lost 1 base, with 11 bases spanning the gap. Written as DNA, the CDR3 is TGTGCCAGCAGCAGGCGGCGCGTGAACACCGGGGAGCTGTTTTTT. Its translation is CASSRRRVNTGELFF.

The rearrangement joins TRBV29-1 to TRBJ1-2; 7 bases map to TRBD1. Per the germline V gene, CDR1 is SQVTM and CDR2 is ANQGSEA. CDR3 length: 15 amino acids. Trimming cost V 7 bases and J 4 bases; bases outside gene matches: 15. This CDR3 is CSGPTGRGFSYGYTF. DNA for the CDR3: TGCAGCGGACCGACAGGGAGGGGTTTTAGCTATGGCTACACCTTC.

The J gene is TRBJ2-1, the V gene TRBV28, with 12 bases aligning to TRBD1. The CDR3 spans 16 residues. Trimming cost V 4 bases and J 6 bases; bases outside gene matches: 7. Per the germline V gene, CDR1 is MDHEN and CDR2 is SYDVKM. The CDR3 nucleotides are TGTGCCAGCAGTTCCCCCTCGGGACAGGGGGCCAATGAGCAGTTCTTC. Encoded protein: CASSSPSGQGANEQFF.

This chain connects TRBV7-8 to TRBJ2-7, with 10 positions matching TRBD2. The CDR3 is 15 residues long. CDR1 and CDR2 (germline): SGHVS, FQNEAQ. Trimming took 0 bases from V and 4 from J; bases not matched to a gene: 3. CDR3 DNA sequence: TGTGCCAGCAGCTTAGCACTAGCGGGACCGTACGAGCAGTACTTC. It yields the protein CASSLALAGPYEQYF.

At least ten counts were recorded for this clone. The chain combines TRBV4-3 with TRBJ2-1; weak D call: TRBD1 (6 bases). The V and J ends lost 3 bases and 6 bases respectively, with 9 bases between them. This CDR3 comprises 13 residues. Germline assignment: CDR1 LGHNA and CDR2 YSLEER. In nucleotides, the CDR3 is TGCGCCAGCAGCCAGGAACAGGGCAATGAGCAGTTCTTC. This encodes CASSQEQGNEQFF.

This clone appeared a few times. In DNA form, the CDR3 reads TGTGCCAGCAGCCAGCCTGGACAGGGTAGCACTGAAGCTTTCTTT. Its protein product is CASSQPGQGSTEAFF. V gene TRBV4-2 combines with J gene TRBJ1-1; the match to TRBD1 covers 8 bases. CDR3 length: 15 residues. Germline lookup yields CDR1 LGHNA and CDR2 YNFKEQ. V shed 3 bases and J 4 bases; nucleotides not matched to a gene: 7.

This clone was counted only a few times. This specimen includes other DNA sequences encoding the same CDR3. V and J are TRBV9 and TRBJ2-6, with D perhaps matching TRBD1 or TRBD2 (5 bases each). CDR1 and CDR2 (germline): SGDLS, YYNGEE. The CDR3 extends over 15 amino acids. V lost 0 bases, J lost 2 bases, and 6 bases lay in between. The DNA of the CDR3 is TGTGCCAGCAGCGTAGTGGGACCTGGGGCCAACGTCCTGACTTTC. Encoded protein: CASSVVGPGANVLTF.

This clone was counted between two and nine times. The J gene is TRBJ2-5, the V gene TRBV4-3; no firm D call. This CDR3 spans 15 amino acids. The V gene lost 3 bases and the J gene lost 4 bases, with 15 bases spanning the gap. Germline V gene lookup returns CDR1 LGHNA and CDR2 YSLEER. The CDR3 region is CASSQGEHRVETQYF. The CDR3 nucleotides are TGCGCCAGCAGCCAGGGCGAACACCGGGTAGAGACCCAGTACTTC.

The chain uses TRBV7-9 and TRBJ2-5, with TRBD1 as a possible D gene (5 bases). The CDR3 covers 15 residues. The V gene lost 2 bases and the J gene lost 5 bases, with 15 bases spanning the gap. Germline lookup yields CDR1 SEHNR and CDR2 FQNEAQ (reference sequence). CDR3 DNA: TGTGCCAGCAGCTTAAATCCAGGGTTGAGGGAGACCCAGTACTTC. Its translation is CASSLNPGLRETQYF.

The chain is built from TRBV7-7 and TRBJ2-2, with a possible D match to TRBD1 (5 bases). The CDR3 is 13 amino acids. The V gene lost 11 bases and the J gene lost 0 bases, with 10 bases spanning the gap. The germline V gene encodes CDR1 SSHAT and CDR2 FNYEAQ (reference sequence). The CDR3 region has the DNA TGTGCCGTAGACAGTTCGAACACCGGGGAGCTGTTTTTT. Translation: CAVDSSNTGELFF.

With respect to this clone: This sample includes further DNA sequences coding for the same CDR3. The chain recombines TRBV18 with TRBJ2-4, with 8 bases fitting TRBD1. The V gene end was trimmed by 3 bases and the J gene end by 3 bases; junction bases not matched to a gene: 1. CDR1 is KGHSH and CDR2 is LQKENI in the germline V gene. The CDR3 is 14 amino acids. CDR3 bases: TGTGCCAGCTCACCTGGGACAGGCAAAAACATTCAGTACTTC. Translation gives CASSPGTGKNIQYF.